This paragraph covers one TCR beta chain sequence. Its specificity is not known. Multiplex touch-down PCR amplified TRB using TRB-A and TRB-B pools in one tube. Following a re-call of the multiplex PCR reads, TCRdb has one entry per CDR3 protein and lacks DNA. This specimen shows around 5,000 distinct CDR3 sequences; the ten leading clones hold 45% to 55%. This sample stems from a study of T cell clusters in autoimmune cytopenias. Tens of thousands of genome equivalents of blood DNA were amplified for TRB. Study findings and constraints: TRB repertoire shifts in secondary cytopenia and chronic lymphocytic leukemia mostly reflected lymphoma, not autoimmunity. Primary autoimmune cytopenia patients seemingly lacked the physiological T cell clusters found in healthy donors.

These sequences were also reported in another study, on T cell repertoires in aging, cancer and after chemotherapy. That source adds: No conclusions about immunological memory after chemotherapy can be drawn from the repertoire data.

The specimen was peripheral blood. The TCR was taken from a human donor with chronic lymphocytic leukemia. The donor label of this sample is uncertain.

CDR3 in amino acids: CASRSAGTAYEQYF. This chain joins TRBV12-3 or TRBV12-4 and TRBJ2-7; TCRdb names TRBD1, which stays unverified in the absence of DNA. The CDR3 contains 14 residues.